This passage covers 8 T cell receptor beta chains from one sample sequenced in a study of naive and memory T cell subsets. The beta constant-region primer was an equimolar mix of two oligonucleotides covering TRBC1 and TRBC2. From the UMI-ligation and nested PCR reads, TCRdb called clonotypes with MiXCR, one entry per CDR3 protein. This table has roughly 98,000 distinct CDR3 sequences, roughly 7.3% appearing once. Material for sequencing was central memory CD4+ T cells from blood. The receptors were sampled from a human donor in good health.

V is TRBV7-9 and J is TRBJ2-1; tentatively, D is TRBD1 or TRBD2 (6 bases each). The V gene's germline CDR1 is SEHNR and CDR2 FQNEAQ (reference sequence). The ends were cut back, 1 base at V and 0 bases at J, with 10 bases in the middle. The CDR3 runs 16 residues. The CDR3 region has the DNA TGTGCCAGCAGCTTAGAGGGGGGTTTCTCCTACAATGAGCAGTTCTTC. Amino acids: CASSLEGGFSYNEQFF. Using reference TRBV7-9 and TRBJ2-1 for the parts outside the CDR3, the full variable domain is DTGVSQNPRHKITKRGQNVTFRCDPISEHNRLYWYRQTLGQGPEFLTYFQNEAQLEKSRLLSDRFSAERPKGSFSTLEIQRTEQGDSAMYLCASSLEGGFSYNEQFFGPGTRLTVL.

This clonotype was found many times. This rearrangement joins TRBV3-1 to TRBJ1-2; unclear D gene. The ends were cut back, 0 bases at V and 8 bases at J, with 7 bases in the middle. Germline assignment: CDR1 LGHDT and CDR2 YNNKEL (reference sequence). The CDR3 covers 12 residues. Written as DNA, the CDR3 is TGTGCCAGCAGCCAAGATGGACGGGGCTACACCTTC. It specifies CASSQDGRGYTF.

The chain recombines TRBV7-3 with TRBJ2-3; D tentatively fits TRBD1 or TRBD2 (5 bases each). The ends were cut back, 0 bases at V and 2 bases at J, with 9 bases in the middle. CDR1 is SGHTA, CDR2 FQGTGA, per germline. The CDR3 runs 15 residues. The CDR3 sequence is CASSLTGRNTDTQYF. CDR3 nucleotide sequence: TGTGCCAGCAGCTTAACGGGACGCAACACAGATACGCAGTATTTT. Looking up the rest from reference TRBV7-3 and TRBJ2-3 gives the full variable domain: GAGVSQTPSNKVTEKGKYVELRCDPISGHTALYWYRQSLGQGPEFLIYFQGTGAADDSGLPNDRFFAVRPEGSVSTLKIQRTERGDSAVYLCASSLTGRNTDTQYFGPGTRLTVL.

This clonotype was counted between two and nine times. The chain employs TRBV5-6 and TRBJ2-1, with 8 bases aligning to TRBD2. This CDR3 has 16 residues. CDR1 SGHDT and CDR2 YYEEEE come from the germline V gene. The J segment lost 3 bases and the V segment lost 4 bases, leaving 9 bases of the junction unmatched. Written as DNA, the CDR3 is TGTGCCAGCAGCCCCCCTAGCGGGCCTGACTACAATGAGCAGTTCTTC. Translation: CASSPPSGPDYNEQFF. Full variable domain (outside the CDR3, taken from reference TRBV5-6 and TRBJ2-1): DAGVTQSPTHLIKTRGQQVTLRCSPKSGHDTVSWYQQALGQGPQFIFQYYEEEERQRGNFPDRFSGHQFPNYSSELNVNALLLGDSALYLCASSPPSGPDYNEQFFGPGTRLTVL.

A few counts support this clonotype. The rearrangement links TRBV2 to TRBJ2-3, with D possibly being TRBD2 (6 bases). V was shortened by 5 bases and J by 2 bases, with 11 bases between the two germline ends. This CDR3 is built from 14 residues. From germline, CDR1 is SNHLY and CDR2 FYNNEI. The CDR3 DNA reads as TGTGCCAGCAGTTTAGCGGTCGTCACAGATACGCAGTATTTT. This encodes CASSLAVVTDTQYF.

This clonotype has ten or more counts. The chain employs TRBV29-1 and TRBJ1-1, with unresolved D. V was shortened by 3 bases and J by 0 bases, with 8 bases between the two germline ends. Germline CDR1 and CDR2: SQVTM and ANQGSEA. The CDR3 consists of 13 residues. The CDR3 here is CSVDNPVNTEAFF. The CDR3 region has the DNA TGCAGCGTTGACAACCCGGTGAACACTGAAGCTTTCTTT.

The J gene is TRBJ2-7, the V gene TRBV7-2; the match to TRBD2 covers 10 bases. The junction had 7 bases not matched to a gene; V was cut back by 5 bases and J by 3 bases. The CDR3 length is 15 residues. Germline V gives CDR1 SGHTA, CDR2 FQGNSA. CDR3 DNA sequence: TGTGCCAGCAGCACAAGCGGGAGGGGCCTCTACGAGCAGTACTTC. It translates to CASSTSGRGLYEQYF.

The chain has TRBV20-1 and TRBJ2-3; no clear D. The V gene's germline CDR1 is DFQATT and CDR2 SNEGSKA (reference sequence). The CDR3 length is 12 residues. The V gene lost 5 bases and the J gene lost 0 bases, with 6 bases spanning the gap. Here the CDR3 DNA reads TGCAGTGCTCGTGCTAGCACAGATACGCAGTATTTT. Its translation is CSARASTDTQYF.